This T cell receptor beta chain was identified in a study of T-cell reconstitution after alpha-beta-depleted transplantation in children. Study-level results: Several hundred expanded graft clones reportedly gave rise to the alpha-beta T cells present about two months after transplant. Newly produced T cells mostly accounted for T-cell counts and diversity one year post-transplant. Surviving recipient T cells and thymic progenitors underlay high day-60 TCRbeta diversity in some patients.

Per germline, CDR1 SQVTM and CDR2 ANQGSEA. J was trimmed by 3 bases and V by 5 bases; bases with no gene match: 14. The CDR3 is made up of 16 amino acids. It was with unique molecular identifiers that the TCRbeta library was prepared. From the PCR reads, TCRdb called clonotypes with MiXCR, one entry per CDR3 protein. This sample carries fewer than 750,000 distinct CDR3 sequences, 23% of them seen once, and the ten largest clones take 11% to 15%. This clonotype was detected many times. Its antigen is unknown. This specimen was PBMCs, mostly from graft donor cells, taken 360 days after TCRalphabeta/CD19-depleted stem cell transplant. The source of this sequence is a boy under two years old who had a stem cell transplant for acute myeloid leukemia, so the T cells may come from the graft donor. This chain links TRBV29-1 with TRBJ2-5; 8 positions agree with TRBD1. CDR3: CSVSSLLRQGKETQYF. The CDR3 DNA reads as TGCAGCGTTTCATCCTTACTCAGACAGGGGAAAGAGACCCAGTACTTC.